These 5 T cell receptor beta chains were all obtained from the same sample, sequenced in a study of blood T cell repertoires in COVID-19. Sequencing used immunoSEQ multiplex PCR; TCRdb keeps in-frame clones, though not all of them. Among roughly 390,000 clones listed, roughly 85% were seen once. Sequences were obtained from peripheral blood. Receptors originate from a woman aged 18-29 years with acute or convalescent COVID-19.

This clone was observed a single time. The chain carries TRBV7-2 and TRBJ1-2; 7 positions agree with TRBD1. The CDR3 runs 13 residues. Looked up from germline, CDR1 is SGHTA and CDR2 is FQGNSA. J lost 7 bases, V lost 6 bases, and 8 bases had no gene match. CDR3 DNA sequence: TGTGCCAGCAGACCCTCCAGGGGGATTGGCTACACCTTC. It encodes CASRPSRGIGYTF.

The table lists this clone with a count of one. CDR3 bases: TGTGCCAGTAGTTTCTCGGGACTAGCGGGCCCAAACTACGAGCAGTACTTC. It yields the protein CASSFSGLAGPNYEQYF. The chain employs TRBV19 and TRBJ2-7, with 12 bases aligning to TRBD2. The CDR3 length is 17 residues. Per germline, CDR1 LNHDA and CDR2 SQIVND (reference sequence). The trim removed 5 bases at V and 3 bases at J, leaving 11 bases unmatched.

The CDR3 DNA reads as TGTGCCAGCAGTTTCTCCCTGAGTCCCAGCACAGATACGCAGTATTTT. As protein: CASSFSLSPSTDTQYF. The chain is built from TRBV28 and TRBJ2-3; no definite D call. The V gene's germline CDR1 is MDHEN and CDR2 SYDVKM. CDR3 length: 16 amino acids. The V end lost 3 bases, the J end lost 0 bases, and 13 bases lay between the germline ends.

The table lists this clone with a few counts. This chain uses TRBV28 with TRBJ2-7, with a tentative D call TRBD2 (5 bases). Germline values: CDR1 MDHEN, CDR2 SYDVKM. Trimming stripped 10 bases from V and 7 bases from J, with 23 bases between. CDR3 length: 14 residues. The CDR3, as DNA: TGTGCCACCTTCCCTCTAGCTTATACGGGGGAGCAGTACTTC. It encodes CATFPLAYTGEQYF.

The genes are TRBV5-1 and TRBJ2-7, with a tentative D call TRBD2 (7 bases). The CDR3 consists of 14 residues. CDR1 and CDR2 from the germline V gene are SGHRS and YFSETQ. Trimming stripped 7 bases from V and 1 base from J, with 15 bases between. This CDR3 reads CASSGGQTSYEQYF. CDR3 in DNA: TGCGCCAGCTCCGGGGGGCAGACGTCCTACGAGCAGTACTTC. The whole variable domain, filled in from reference TRBV5-1 and TRBJ2-7, reads KAGVTQTPRYLIKTRGQQVTLSCSPISGHRSVSWYQQTPGQGLQFLFEYFSETQRNKGNFPGRFSGRQFSNSRSEMNVSTLELGDSALYLCASSGGQTSYEQYFGPGTRLTVT.